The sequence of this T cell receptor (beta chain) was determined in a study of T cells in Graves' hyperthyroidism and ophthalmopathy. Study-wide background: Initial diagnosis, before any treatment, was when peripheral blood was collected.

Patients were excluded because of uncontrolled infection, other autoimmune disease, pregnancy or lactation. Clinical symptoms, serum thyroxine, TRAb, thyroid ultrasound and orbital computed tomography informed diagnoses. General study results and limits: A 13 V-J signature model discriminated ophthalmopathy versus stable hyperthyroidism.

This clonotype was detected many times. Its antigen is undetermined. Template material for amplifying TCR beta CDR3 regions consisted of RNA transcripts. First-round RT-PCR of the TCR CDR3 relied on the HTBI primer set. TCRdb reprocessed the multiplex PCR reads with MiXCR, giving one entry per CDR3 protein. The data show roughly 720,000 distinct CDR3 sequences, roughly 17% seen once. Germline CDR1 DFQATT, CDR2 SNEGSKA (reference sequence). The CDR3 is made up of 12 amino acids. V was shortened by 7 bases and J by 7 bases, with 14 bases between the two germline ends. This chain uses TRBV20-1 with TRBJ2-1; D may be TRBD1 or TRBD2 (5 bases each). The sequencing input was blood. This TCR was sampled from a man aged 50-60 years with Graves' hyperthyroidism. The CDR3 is CSGRDGRNEQFF. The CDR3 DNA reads TGCAGTGGTCGGGACGGCAGAAATGAGCAGTTCTTC.